The clone carrying this T cell receptor beta chain turned up a few times. The antigen is undetermined. The CDR3 is made up of 15 amino acids. V trimming: 1 base; J trimming: 7 bases; junction bases outside the gene matches: 5. CDR1 is SGHNT, CDR2 YENEEA, per germline. TCRdb redid the calling of the RT-PCR reads with MiXCR, one entry per CDR3 protein. The repertoire consists of 250,000 to 350,000 distinct CDR3 sequences, with 22% occurring once and the leading ten covering 10%. This entry is derived from a study of response to subunit inactivated influenza vaccine. Study-wide points: It was the authors' suggestion that each seasonal influenza vaccination recruits few new T cells.

The receptor's source is a man in his fifties or sixties who received an inactivated influenza vaccine. This chain links TRBV11-3 with TRBJ2-1; 9 bases align to TRBD2. The sequencing here drew on PBMCs from blood, taken 21 months after vaccination. CDR3 sequence: CASSLGGRASNEQFF. The CDR3 bases are TGTGCCAGCAGCTTAGGCGGGAGGGCCAGTAATGAGCAGTTCTTC. Full variable domain (remainder filled in from reference TRBV11-3 and TRBJ2-1): EAGVVQSPRYKIIEKKQPVAFWCNPISGHNTLYWYLQNLGQGPELLIRYENEEAVDDSQLPKDRFSAERLKGVDSTLKIQPAELGDSAVYLCASSLGGRASNEQFFGPGTRLTVL.